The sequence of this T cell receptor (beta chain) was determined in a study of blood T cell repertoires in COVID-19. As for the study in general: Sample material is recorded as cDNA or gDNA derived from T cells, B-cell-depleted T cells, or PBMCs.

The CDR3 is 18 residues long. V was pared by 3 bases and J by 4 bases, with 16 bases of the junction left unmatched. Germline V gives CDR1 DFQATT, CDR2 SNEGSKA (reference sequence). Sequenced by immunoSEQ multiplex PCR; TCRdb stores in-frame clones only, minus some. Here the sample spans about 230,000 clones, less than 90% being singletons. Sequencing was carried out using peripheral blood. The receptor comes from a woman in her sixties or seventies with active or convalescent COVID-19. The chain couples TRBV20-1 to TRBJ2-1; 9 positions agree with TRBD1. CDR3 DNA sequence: TGCAGTGCTAGTCCCCAACCCCACGGGACAGGGAGATACAATGAGCAGTTCTTC. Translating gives CSASPQPHGTGRYNEQFF.